The 14 T cell receptor beta chains in this list originate from one sample, sequenced in a study of cytomegalovirus exposure and HLA in healthy donors. 60 Vbeta and 13 Jbeta primers were used in PCR. Sequencing used immunoSEQ multiplex PCR; TCRdb keeps in-frame clones, though not all of them. The data contain 90,000 to 150,000 clones, about 76% of them singletons. Sequencing was carried out using PBMCs. Source of these receptors: a woman in her thirties or forties in good health and CMV-seronegative.

The rearrangement joins TRBV10-3 to TRBJ2-5; no definite D call. Germline V gene sequence: CDR1 ENHRY, CDR2 SYGVKD. The CDR3 sequence is 12 residues long. Trimming pared 0 bases from V and 4 bases from J, leaving 3 bases between. This chain's CDR3 is CAISESRETQYF. The CDR3 nucleotides are TGTGCCATCAGTGAGTCGCGAGAGACCCAGTACTTC.

The chain has TRBV18 and TRBJ2-7, with TRBD2 matching 7 bases. Per germline, CDR1 KGHSH and CDR2 LQKENI. There are 14 residues in the CDR3. Trimming at V came to 2 bases and at J to 2 bases, leaving 3 bases not matched to a gene. CDR3 nucleotide sequence: TGTGCCAGCTCACCAGGCGGGGGAACCTACGAGCAGTACTTC. Translated: CASSPGGGTYEQYF.

V and J are TRBV9 and TRBJ2-5; D is ambiguous. Germline assignment: CDR1 SGDLS and CDR2 YYNGEE. Trimming stripped 3 bases from V and 5 bases from J, with 8 bases between. The CDR3 has 12 residues. CDR3 DNA sequence: TGTGCCAGCAGCGGGTCGGGTGAGACCCAGTACTTC. This gives the protein CASSGSGETQYF.

This clone was seen a few times. The rearrangement uses TRBV7-7 and TRBJ2-5; 7 bases line up with TRBD1. J gave up 5 bases and V 5 bases, and 5 bases lay outside the gene matches. The CDR3 loop spans 13 amino acids. Germline V gene data show CDR1 as SSHAT and CDR2 as FNYEAQ (reference sequence). CDR3 coding DNA: TGTGCCAGCAGCGTAACAGGGGTCGAGACCCAGTACTTC. Amino acids: CASSVTGVETQYF.

This chain uses TRBV4-1 with TRBJ1-4; D uncertain. The V and J ends lost 4 bases and 0 bases respectively, with 9 bases between them. Germline CDR1 and CDR2: MGHRA and YSYEKL. The CDR3 has 15 amino acids. Here the CDR3 reads CASSRLLTTNEKLFF. The CDR3 region has the DNA TGCGCCAGCAGCCGCTTGCTAACAACTAATGAAAAACTGTTTTTT.

The chain employs TRBV6-1 and TRBJ1-5, with D possibly being TRBD1 (6 bases). Trimming pared 5 bases from V and 3 bases from J, leaving 11 bases between. Germline V gene lookup returns CDR1 MNHNS and CDR2 SASEGT. The CDR3 is 14 amino acids. CDR3: CASSFRGPNQPQHF. The CDR3 DNA follows: TGTGCCAGCAGTTTCAGGGGTCCCAATCAGCCCCAGCATTTT.

The J gene is TRBJ2-5, the V gene TRBV6-1; 9 bases align to TRBD1. CDR3 length equals 15 residues. The junction had 8 bases not matched to a gene; V was cut back by 4 bases and J by 5 bases. Germline V gene data show CDR1 as MNHNS and CDR2 as SASEGT. The CDR3 DNA follows: TGTGCCAGCAGTGCATCCGGGACAGGGTTCGAGACCCAGTACTTC. Amino acids: CASSASGTGFETQYF.

The V call is TRBV28, the J call TRBJ2-1; 7 nucleotides agree with TRBD2. Germline CDR1 and CDR2: MDHEN and SYDVKM. The CDR3 runs 14 residues. J lost 5 bases, V lost 7 bases, and 8 bases had no gene match. CDR3 region: CASISGGRNNEQFF. The CDR3, as DNA: TGTGCCAGCATCTCCGGGGGGAGGAACAATGAGCAGTTCTTC. The full variable domain, with the rest looked up from reference TRBV28 and TRBJ2-1, is DVKVTQSSRYLVKRTGEKVFLECVQDMDHENMFWYRQDPGLGLRLIYFSYDVKMKEKGDIPEGYSVSREKKERFSLILESASTNQTSMYLCASISGGRNNEQFFGPGTRLTVL.

The chain uses TRBV5-1 and TRBJ2-5; TRBD2 aligns across 15 bases. Germline CDR1 SGHRS, CDR2 YFSETQ. The CDR3 extends over 17 amino acids. J lost 5 bases, V lost 5 bases, and 10 bases had no gene match. The CDR3 bases are TGCGCCAGCAGATATGGACTAGCGGGGGGGGCAGGTGAGACCCAGTACTTC. Encoded protein: CASRYGLAGGAGETQYF. Full variable domain (rest looked up from reference TRBV5-1 and TRBJ2-5): KAGVTQTPRYLIKTRGQQVTLSCSPISGHRSVSWYQQTPGQGLQFLFEYFSETQRNKGNFPGRFSGRQFSNSRSEMNVSTLELGDSALYLCASRYGLAGGAGETQYFGPGTRLLVL.

CDR3 in amino acids: CASSLDGRVAGGYNEQFF. The CDR3, as DNA: TGTGCCAGCAGCTTAGACGGTAGAGTGGCGGGGGGCTACAATGAGCAGTTCTTC. The J gene is TRBJ2-1, the V gene TRBV7-6, with 8 bases lining up with TRBD2. The germline V gene encodes CDR1 SGHVS and CDR2 FNYEAQ. V lost 1 base and J lost 3; bases outside the gene matches: 11. This CDR3 comprises 18 residues.

This sequence joins TRBV5-1 and TRBJ1-2; perhaps TRBD1 as D (6 bases). The ends were cut back, 0 bases at V and 6 bases at J, with 15 bases in the middle. Germline lookup yields CDR1 SGHRS and CDR2 YFSETQ. This CDR3 region has 15 residues. The CDR3 loop reads CASSLGQVYQDGYTF. The DNA for the CDR3 is TGCGCCAGCAGCTTGGGACAGGTCTACCAGGATGGCTACACCTTC.

V and J are TRBV5-1 and TRBJ2-2, with 7 bases aligning to TRBD2. Germline-derived CDR1 and CDR2 are SGHRS and YFSETQ. J lost 3 bases, V lost 4 bases, and 12 bases had no gene match. This CDR3 is 17 amino acids long. Here the CDR3 reads CASSRRVGGGDTGELFF. CDR3 sequence (DNA): TGCGCCAGCAGCCGCCGCGTCGGCGGGGGTGACACCGGGGAGCTGTTTTTT.

The J gene is TRBJ2-2, the V gene TRBV10-3, with unresolved D. Germline CDR1 reads ENHRY; CDR2 reads SYGVKD. This CDR3 spans 11 amino acids. V lost 7 bases and J lost 6, with 6 bases in between. In DNA, the CDR3 is TGTGCCATCATGAGAGCCGGGGAGCTGTTTTTT. It codes for CAIMRAGELFF.

V and J are TRBV11-2 and TRBJ1-5; 7 bases fit TRBD1. Looked up from germline, CDR1 is SGHAT and CDR2 is FQNNGV. V lost 1 base to trimming and J lost 10 bases; unmatched junction nucleotides: 7. CDR3 length equals 14 residues. The CDR3 loop is CASSLGQGKGPQHF. In DNA, the CDR3 is TGTGCCAGCAGCTTAGGACAGGGAAAAGGCCCCCAGCATTTT.